Listed here are 29 T cell receptor beta chains from one sample, sequenced in a study of T cells after yellow fever vaccination. One entry per CDR3 protein, called by TCRdb with MiXCR from the 5' RACE reads. The sample records under 700,000 distinct CDR3 sequences, about a sixth being singletons. The sequences come from PBMCs, collected 5 to 6 days after the first yellow fever vaccination. All receptors come from a man between 18 and 35 years old who received the YFV17D yellow fever vaccine.

The chain employs TRBV7-2 and TRBJ2-6; D is unclear. Germline CDR1 and CDR2: SGHTA and FQGNSA. V was pared by 2 bases and J by 2 bases, with 1 base between. CDR3 size: 13 residues. CDR3 protein: CASSLTGANVLTF. DNA for the CDR3: TGTGCCAGCAGCTTAACTGGGGCCAACGTCCTGACTTTC.

The table lists this clonotype with many counts. V and J are TRBV12-3 or TRBV12-4 and TRBJ1-2, with TRBD1 as a possible D gene (6 bases). V was clipped by 4 bases and J by 5 bases, with 8 bases between them. The CDR3 runs 12 residues. In DNA, the CDR3 is TGTGCCAGCAGTTGGACAGAATATGGCTACACCTTC. This gives the protein CASSWTEYGYTF.

This rearrangement joins TRBV12-3 or TRBV12-4 to TRBJ2-1, with TRBD2 identical over 7 bases. J was trimmed by 8 bases and V by 3 bases; bases with no gene match: 16. This CDR3 is built from 17 residues. Here the CDR3 reads CASSFRSGAAGKDEQFF. DNA of the CDR3: TGTGCCAGCAGTTTTAGGTCGGGAGCAGCGGGGAAGGATGAGCAGTTCTTC.

V gene TRBV18 combines with J gene TRBJ2-5; 10 nucleotides match TRBD2. Germline CDR1 KGHSH, CDR2 LQKENI. Trimming removed 5 bases from V and 2 bases from J; junction bases left unmatched: 2. The CDR3 totals 14 residues. For the CDR3, the DNA is TGTGCCAGCTCAAAACTAGCGGGGCAAGAGACCCAGTACTTC. It codes for CASSKLAGQETQYF.

There are a few counts of this clonotype. This chain links TRBV7-2 with TRBJ1-2; D gene unclear. Germline CDR1 and CDR2: SGHTA and FQGNSA. V dropped 1 base and J dropped 4 bases, with 13 bases sitting between them. The CDR3 sequence is 15 residues long. The CDR3 region has the DNA TGTGCCAGCAGCTTAGAAGGGCCCAATAGCTATGGCTACACCTTC. This sequence encodes CASSLEGPNSYGYTF.

This clonotype was counted a few times. This chain joins TRBV5-1 and TRBJ2-1; unclear D gene. From germline, CDR1 is SGHRS and CDR2 YFSETQ. With 2 bases removed from V and 2 bases from J, the gap between germline ends came to 11 bases. The CDR3 consists of 15 residues. CDR3 sequence (DNA): TGCGCCAGCAGCTTTGACGGGTCCCCCTACAATGAGCAGTTCTTC. Its protein product is CASSFDGSPYNEQFF.

V usage is TRBV7-9 and J usage is TRBJ1-1; D possibly corresponds to TRBD1 (6 bases). Per germline, CDR1 SEHNR and CDR2 FQNEAQ (reference sequence). The CDR3 is made up of 14 amino acids. V dropped 2 bases and J dropped 1 base, with 8 bases sitting between them. CDR3 in amino acids: CASSLMTGNTEAFF. The DNA for the CDR3 is TGTGCCAGCAGCTTAATGACAGGGAACACTGAAGCTTTCTTT.

The J gene is TRBJ2-1, the V gene TRBV25-1; maybe TRBD1 (6 bases). This CDR3 contains 15 residues. Looked up from germline, CDR1 is MGHDK and CDR2 is SYGVNS. V gave up 5 bases and J gave up 9 bases, with 20 bases separating them. Written as DNA, the CDR3 is TGTGCCAGCAGTAAAAATTGGAACCGAGGGGGTGAGCAGTTCTTC. Translated: CASSKNWNRGGEQFF.

The CDR3 DNA reads TGTGCCAGCAGTTACCGGGTGGCTAGCGGGGCCAATGAGCAGTTCTTC. Translated: CASSYRVASGANEQFF. This rearrangement joins TRBV6-5 to TRBJ2-1, with 9 bases matching TRBD2. This CDR3 comprises 16 residues. The germline V gene has CDR1 MNHEY and CDR2 SVGAGI. V was pared by 2 bases and J by 6 bases, with 8 bases of the junction left unmatched.

Only a few counts were recorded for this clonotype. The chain couples TRBV7-9 to TRBJ2-7; 7 positions match TRBD1. The CDR3 has 14 amino acids. Germline values: CDR1 SEHNR, CDR2 FQNEAQ (reference sequence). Unmatched junction bases numbered 6, after V lost 4 bases and J lost 3 bases. This CDR3 is CASSSMDRSYEQYF. DNA of the CDR3: TGTGCCAGCAGCTCCATGGACAGGAGCTACGAGCAGTACTTC.

This clonotype was detected only a few times. This chain links TRBV28 with TRBJ2-7; 9 bases are a match to TRBD1. Germline assignment: CDR1 MDHEN and CDR2 SYDVKM. The CDR3 consists of 16 residues. Trimming removed 3 bases from V and 2 bases from J; junction bases left unmatched: 8. The CDR3: CASSLGQGYRTYEQYV. The DNA for the CDR3 is TGTGCCAGCAGTTTGGGACAGGGTTATAGGACCTACGAGCAGTACGTC.

There are many counts of this clonotype. This sequence joins TRBV15 and TRBJ1-1, with D unresolved. This CDR3 contains 14 residues. Per the germline V gene, CDR1 is LNHNV and CDR2 is YYDKDF (reference sequence). V lost 0 bases, J lost 1 base, and 6 bases lay in between. CDR3 sequence reads: CATSRDPRNTEAFF. The CDR3 nucleotides read TGTGCCACCAGCAGAGATCCACGGAACACTGAAGCTTTCTTT.

The rearrangement joins TRBV6-2 or TRBV6-3 to TRBJ2-3; D may be TRBD1 or TRBD2 (6 bases each). Trimming left V 6 bases short and J 8 bases short, with 18 bases between. This CDR3 spans 14 amino acids. Germline CDR1 reads MNHEY; CDR2 reads SVGEGT. CDR3 region: CASRTGAGLGTQYF. CDR3 DNA sequence: TGTGCCAGCAGGACGGGGGCCGGATTAGGTACGCAGTATTTT.

The chain uses TRBV29-1 and TRBJ1-1, with a weak D call TRBD1 (5 bases). CDR1 and CDR2 (germline): SQVTM, ANQGSEA. The CDR3 is 10 residues long. Trimming took 6 bases from V and 7 from J, leaving 9 bases between them. CDR3 nucleotide sequence: TGCAGCGTCCTGGGACTTGAAGCTTTCTTT. It translates to CSVLGLEAFF.

V is TRBV5-1 and J is TRBJ2-2; weak D call: TRBD1 (5 bases). The V and J ends lost 2 bases and 7 bases respectively, with 15 bases between them. The CDR3 has 15 residues. CDR1 and CDR2 (germline): SGHRS, YFSETQ. CDR3 DNA: TGCGCCAGCAGCTTAAGCGCAGGGTCTGGCGGGGAGCTGTTTTTT. Amino acids: CASSLSAGSGGELFF. The full variable domain, with the rest looked up from reference TRBV5-1 and TRBJ2-2, is KAGVTQTPRYLIKTRGQQVTLSCSPISGHRSVSWYQQTPGQGLQFLFEYFSETQRNKGNFPGRFSGRQFSNSRSEMNVSTLELGDSALYLCASSLSAGSGGELFFGEGSRLTVL.

This chain links TRBV4-1 with TRBJ2-3, with 7 bases that match TRBD1. Germline loops: CDR1 MGHRA, CDR2 YSYEKL. The CDR3 length is 16 residues. V was pared by 2 bases and J by 1 base, with 6 bases of the junction left unmatched. Here the CDR3 reads CASSQMWTGRTDTQYF. The CDR3 DNA is TGCGCCAGCAGCCAAATGTGGACAGGCCGCACAGATACGCAGTATTTT.

The rearrangement uses TRBV29-1 and TRBJ2-3; 9 nucleotides agree with TRBD1. The CDR3 has 15 residues. In germline, CDR1 is SQVTM, CDR2 ANQGSEA. J gave up 1 base and V 3 bases, and 5 bases lay outside the gene matches. DNA of the CDR3: TGCAGCGTTGATTACCGGGACAGGGGCACAGATACGCAGTATTTT. This sequence encodes CSVDYRDRGTDTQYF.

V usage is TRBV11-1 and J usage is TRBJ1-2, with TRBD1 matching over 7 bases. The trim removed 3 bases at V and 0 bases at J, leaving 16 bases unmatched. Germline-derived CDR1 and CDR2 are SGHAT and FQDESV (reference sequence). This CDR3 comprises 19 residues. The DNA of the CDR3 is TGTGCCAGCAGCTTGCGTAACTACGAGCGGGACAGACCTAACTATGGCTACACCTTC. It is translated as CASSLRNYERDRPNYGYTF. Variable domain in full (rest from reference TRBV11-1 and TRBJ1-2): EAEVAQSPRYKITEKSQAVAFWCDPISGHATLYWYRQILGQGPELLVQFQDESVVDDSQLPKDRFSAERLKGVDSTLKIQPAELGDSAMYLCASSLRNYERDRPNYGYTFGSGTRLTVV.

This chain joins TRBV12-3 or TRBV12-4 and TRBJ2-3; a possible D gene is TRBD1 (6 bases). The CDR3 sequence is 15 residues long. V was pared by 3 bases and J by 4 bases, with 14 bases between. The CDR3 bases are TGTGCCAGCAGTTTTATGGGGGCTTCCCCAGATACGCAGTATTTT. Protein: CASSFMGASPDTQYF.

The chain links TRBV6-4 to TRBJ2-2; D remains unclear. V was cut by 0 bases and J by 4 bases, with 3 bases left in between. There are 13 residues in the CDR3. CDR1 MRHNA and CDR2 SNTAGT come from the germline V gene. The CDR3 nucleotides are TGTGCCAGCAGTGACTCCCCCACCGGGGAGCTGTTTTTT. Amino acid sequence: CASSDSPTGELFF.

As for this clonotype: With a much larger clone just one base away, this may be a read error. The chain joins TRBV5-1 to TRBJ1-4, with D possibly TRBD1 on 5 matching bases. Per the germline V gene, CDR1 is SGHRS and CDR2 is YFSETQ. Deletions cut 3 bases from V and 6 bases from J, with 12 bases between. This CDR3 has 14 amino acids. CDR3 sequence reads: CASSSRGTDEKLFF. CDR3 DNA sequence: TGCGCCAGCAGCTCCCGGGGCACCGATGAAAAACTGTTTTTT.

This clonotype has a handful of counts. V and J are TRBV27 and TRBJ1-1; 9 positions match TRBD1. This CDR3 has 14 amino acids. Trimming cost V 4 bases and J 4 bases; bases outside gene matches: 4. Germline CDR1 reads MNHEY; CDR2 reads SMNVEV (reference sequence). The CDR3 reads CASSYVDRGTEAFF. CDR3 in DNA: TGTGCCAGCAGTTATGTGGACAGGGGCACTGAAGCTTTCTTT.

This clonotype was detected only a few times. This chain connects TRBV20-1 to TRBJ2-1; D not certain. Germline V lookup: CDR1 DFQATT, CDR2 SNEGSKA (reference sequence). Trimming shortened V by 7 bases and J by 4 bases, and 8 bases separated the two germline ends. The length of the CDR3 is 11 residues. The CDR3 nucleotides are TGCAGTGGAATAGGTTACAATGAGCAGTTCTTC. Its protein product is CSGIGYNEQFF.

A few counts support this clonotype. V is TRBV4-1 and J is TRBJ2-5; 11 bases map to TRBD2. J gave up 4 bases and V 1 base, and 11 bases lay outside the gene matches. The CDR3 runs 18 residues. Germline CDR1 and CDR2: MGHRA and YSYEKL. For the CDR3, the DNA is TGCGCCAGCAGCCAAGCGGCGCTAGCGGGGGGCGGGCGAGAGACCCAGTACTTC. It yields the protein CASSQAALAGGGRETQYF.

This clonotype has a handful of counts. The chain uses TRBV27 and TRBJ1-1; tentative D call: TRBD1 (5 bases). Deletions cut 4 bases from V and 0 bases from J, with 15 bases between. The length of the CDR3 is 16 residues. Germline V gene sequence: CDR1 MNHEY, CDR2 SMNVEV (reference sequence). The CDR3 DNA reads TGTGCCAGCAGTTGGAATGGGGGTGTCATGAACACTGAAGCTTTCTTT. As protein: CASSWNGGVMNTEAFF.

Here the CDR3 reads CASSPGLAWADTQYF. In nucleotides, the CDR3 is TGCGCCAGCAGTCCGGGACTAGCGTGGGCAGATACGCAGTATTTT. The V gene is TRBV5-1, the J gene TRBJ2-3, with TRBD2 identical over 10 bases. Per the germline V gene, CDR1 is SGHRS and CDR2 is YFSETQ. This CDR3 is 15 amino acids long. J gave up 4 bases and V 5 bases, and 7 bases lay outside the gene matches.

The chain uses TRBV12-3 or TRBV12-4 and TRBJ1-3; D is unresolved. The V and J ends lost 5 bases and 4 bases respectively, with 12 bases between them. There are 14 residues in the CDR3. CDR3: CASSPPWAGNTIYF. The CDR3 DNA reads TGTGCCAGCAGTCCGCCCTGGGCCGGAAACACCATATATTTT.

This clonotype has just a few counts. V and J are TRBV7-2 and TRBJ2-5, with 10 bases fitting TRBD2. Germline V CDR1 and CDR2: SGHTA, FQGNSA. The CDR3 runs 15 residues. The V and J ends lost 5 bases and 5 bases, in that order; junction bases with no gene match: 8. Written as DNA, the CDR3 is TGTGCCAGCAGCGCGCCCACTAGCGGGGTCGAGACCCAGTACTTC. This codes for CASSAPTSGVETQYF. The full variable domain, with the rest looked up from reference TRBV7-2 and TRBJ2-5, is GAGVSQSPSNKVTEKGKDVELRCDPISGHTALYWYRQSLGQGLEFLIYFQGNSAPDKSGLPSDRFSAERTGGSVSTLTIQRTQQEDSAVYLCASSAPTSGVETQYFGPGTRLLVL.

Points on this clonotype: Because the CDR3 is missing its conserved closing phenylalanine or tryptophan, this is likely a read error. It is unclear where the CDR3 begins or ends on the DNA, so no DNA is shown, and the CDR3 is as TCRdb lists it. V and J are TRBV27 and TRBJ1-1. The CDR3 extends over 8 residues, inclusive of both ends. The V gene's germline CDR1 is MNHEY and CDR2 SMNVEV (reference sequence). The CDR3 here is CASPPAWG.